The present TCR beta chain was sequenced within a study of human T cells and chemical hapten exposure. Looking at the study overall: On about 2 cm by about 2 cm of upper inner arm skin, sensitization was performed with 2% DPC. Upper-back patches of 0.01% DPC were read at 6 days. General study points: A positive correlation with patch test score was shown by PT1 expanded TCR counts.

In the library, unique molecular identifiers were attached to individual cDNA molecules. TCRdb processed the RACE reads anew with MiXCR; each CDR3 protein has one entry. The sample shows over 30,000 distinct CDR3 sequences, more than 8% of them seen only once. Time point described: patch test 3, about 24 weeks after DPC sensitization. This sample's treatment: therapeutic diphenylcyclopropenone sensitization with weekly scalp DPC. Total RNA extraction was carried out from unfractionated whole blood. This clonotype was counted ten times or more. Its antigen remains unknown. The CDR3 covers 13 residues. Germline V gives CDR1 ENHRY, CDR2 SYGVKD. Trimming removed 10 bases from V and 4 bases from J, with 16 bases in between.

This TCR derives from a man between 45 and 60 years old with alopecia areata. Some clones in this sample may be carry-over from other donors' samples. Sequencing used whole blood, obtained in connection with sensitization to the hapten diphenylcyclopropenone (DPC). The rearrangement uses TRBV10-3 and TRBJ1-2; possibly TRBD1 for D (5 bases). The CDR3 region is CATTWEGPYGYTF. Written as DNA, the CDR3 is TGTGCCACTACATGGGAGGGGCCCTATGGCTACACCTTC.